The rows below give T cell receptor beta chains drawn from one sample of a study of T cell repertoires in cytomegalovirus infection. Via MiXCR, TCRdb re-called the reads, giving one row per CDR3 protein. The table lists about 150,000 distinct CDR3 sequences, around 30% of them singletons. Antigens of these TCRs are unknown. The sequences come from CD8+ T cells from cultured PBMCs, collected from culture after CMV antigen stimulation. These TCRs come from a human donor in good health (CMV status not recorded). Some clones in this sample may be carry-over from other donors' samples. The conserved cysteine and the conserved F or W are not part of the CDR3 here.

v_call	j_call	cdr3_aa
TRBV7-9	TRBJ1-4	ASSFDEKLF
TRBV7-2	TRBJ1-2	ASSPRTGTYT
TRBV12-3/TRBV12-4	TRBJ1-5	ASSLARDRDPLSNQPQH
TRBV12-3/TRBV12-4	TRBJ2-4	ASSVDRNIQY
TRBV7-8	TRBJ1-4	ASSLAMEGEKLF
TRBV13	TRBJ1-1	ASSSLGTSNTEAF
TRBV6-6	TRBJ2-3	ASSYAAGGSTDTQY
TRBV11-2	TRBJ2-3	ASSSDSPWDSQY
TRBV7-2	TRBJ1-1	ASSPTWTGNTEAF
TRBV4-2	TRBJ1-6	ASSLIEQGDSPLH
TRBV7-2	TRBJ2-1	ASSSRLGGNEQF
TRBV27	TRBJ2-3	ASSLYYGTGSMTDTQY
TRBV12-3/TRBV12-4	TRBJ1-4	ASSLVEGRFEKLF
TRBV19	TRBJ2-5	ASSIAGGAETQY
TRBV19	TRBJ2-1	ASSVLSAPYNEQF
TRBV3-1	TRBJ1-1	ASSQNLGVGTEAF
TRBV27	TRBJ2-2	ASRTGITGELF
TRBV6-2/TRBV6-3	TRBJ2-1	ASSRGTGSEYNEQF
TRBV2	TRBJ2-1	ASSVPGDPEQF
TRBV7-6	TRBJ2-7	ASSLSPPQRGGYEQY
TRBV6-6	TRBJ2-1	ASSFSSGVNEQF
TRBV6-1	TRBJ2-7	ASSDTTVSYEQY
TRBV4-1	TRBJ1-1	ASSQPMGGTEAF
TRBV19	TRBJ2-3	ASSMWAADTQY
TRBV7-9	TRBJ2-1	ASSSLLAAPYNEQF
TRBV2	TRBJ1-1	ASSWGGHEAF